This TCR beta chain was identified in a study of blood T cell repertoires in COVID-19. Clones were read by immunoSEQ multiplex PCR, and TCRdb kept only the in-frame ones, dropping some. Of some 530,000 clones listed, about 85% are singletons. V trimming: 4 bases; J trimming: 2 bases; junction bases outside the gene matches: 4. Germline V CDR1 and CDR2: PRHDT, FYEKMQ (reference sequence). The CDR3 length is 16 residues. This TCR was recovered from a woman between 55 and 75 years old who had recovered from COVID-19. The specimen sequenced was PBMCs or T cells enriched from blood (not recorded which). V is TRBV13 and J is TRBJ2-2, with 10 positions matching TRBD2. CDR3 nucleotides: TGTGCCAGCAGCTGGCCTAGCGGGGGTAACACCGGGGAGCTGTTTTTT. This translates into CASSWPSGGNTGELFF.